This section outlines one T cell receptor beta chain sequence together with its context. This CDR3 comprises 15 residues. Germline V gene lookup returns CDR1 SGHTA and CDR2 FQGTGA. J gave up 3 bases and V 5 bases, and 6 bases lay outside the gene matches. The data originate from a study of blood T cells in healthy people across ages. Study summary: About one barcoded beta molecule per two T cells came from capture by template switching.

A second PCR of about 6 to 12 cycles used a sample-barcoded 5' primer and a J-beta primer mix. Each cDNA molecule carried a tag from a template-switch adaptor that contained 12 random nucleotides. TCRdb re-derived calls from the 5' RACE reads in MiXCR, one entry per CDR3 protein. The sample has 1 million or so distinct CDR3 sequences, less than 25% seen once. This sample also belongs to another study, concerning T cells of mothers and their children. That paper notes: Clones that were microchimeric and persistent were not detected among T cells.

This receptor was taken from a girl under 10 years old in good health. Sequenced sample: blood. The chain uses TRBV7-3 and TRBJ2-5, with 10 bases that match TRBD2. CDR3 sequence: CASSPSGLAEETQYF. The CDR3 nucleotides are TGTGCCAGCAGCCCCAGCGGACTAGCGGAAGAGACCCAGTACTTC.